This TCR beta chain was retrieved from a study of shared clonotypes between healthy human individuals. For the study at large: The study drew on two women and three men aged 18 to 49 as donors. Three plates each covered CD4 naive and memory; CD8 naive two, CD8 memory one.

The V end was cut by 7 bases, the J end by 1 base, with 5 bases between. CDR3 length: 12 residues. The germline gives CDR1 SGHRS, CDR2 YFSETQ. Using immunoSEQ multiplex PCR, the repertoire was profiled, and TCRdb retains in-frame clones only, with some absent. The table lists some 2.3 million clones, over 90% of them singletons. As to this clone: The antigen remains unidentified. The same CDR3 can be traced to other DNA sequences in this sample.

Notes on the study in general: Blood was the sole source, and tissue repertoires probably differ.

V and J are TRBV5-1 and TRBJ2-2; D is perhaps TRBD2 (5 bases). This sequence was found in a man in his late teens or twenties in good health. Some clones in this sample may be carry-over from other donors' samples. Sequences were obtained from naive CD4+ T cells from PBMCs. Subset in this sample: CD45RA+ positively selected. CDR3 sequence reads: CASRGNTGELFF. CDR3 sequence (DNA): TGCGCCAGCCGGGGGAACACCGGGGAGCTGTTTTTT.